The 23 T cell receptor beta chains below were found in one sample sequenced in a study of shared clonotypes between healthy human individuals. Clones were read by immunoSEQ multiplex PCR, and TCRdb kept only the in-frame ones, dropping some. The table has more than 550,000 clones, around 90% seen once; the top ten hold 34%. Sequenced: memory CD8+ T cells from PBMCs. Subset meaning: CD45RO+ cells pooled with CCR7-negative TemRA cells. These receptors originate from a man between 18 and 29 years old in good health. Some clones in this sample may be carry-over from other donors' samples.

This clone was seen once. The gene calls are TRBV28 and TRBJ1-5; D not resolved. The CDR3 contains 13 residues. From germline, CDR1 is MDHEN and CDR2 SYDVKM. Trimming removed 5 bases from V and 6 bases from J, with 11 bases in between. The CDR3 here is CASSPHRGQPQHF. The CDR3 DNA is TGTGCCAGCAGTCCCCACCGCGGTCAGCCCCAGCATTTT.

The chain employs TRBV18 and TRBJ2-7, with TRBD1 as a possible D gene (6 bases). The V end was cut by 3 bases, the J end by 1 base, with 10 bases between. CDR1 and CDR2 from the germline V gene are KGHSH and LQKENI. The length of the CDR3 is 14 residues. The DNA for the CDR3 is TGTGCCAGCTCACCTGAGGACAGATCCTACGAGCAGTACTTC. It yields the protein CASSPEDRSYEQYF.

The gene calls are TRBV10-1 and TRBJ1-5, with D unresolved. CDR3 size: 13 residues. Trimming shortened V by 3 bases and J by 7 bases, and 10 bases separated the two germline ends. Per germline, CDR1 WNHNN and CDR2 SYGVQD (reference sequence). The CDR3 region is CASSEGFGQPQHF. The CDR3 DNA sequence: TGCGCCAGCAGTGAAGGCTTTGGGCAGCCCCAGCATTTT.

This rearrangement joins TRBV29-1 to TRBJ1-2; 7 positions match TRBD1. The CDR3 runs to 14 residues. Trimming cost V 1 base and J 3 bases; bases outside gene matches: 5. Germline V gene data show CDR1 as SQVTM and CDR2 as ANQGSEA. The CDR3 here is CSVEGGTAYYGYTF. CDR3 in DNA: TGCAGCGTTGAAGGGGGGACAGCTTACTATGGCTACACCTTC.

This chain joins TRBV14 and TRBJ2-5; no reliable D call. The germline V gene has CDR1 SGHDN and CDR2 FVKESK. This CDR3 is 13 amino acids long. Trimming took off 0 bases at V and 5 bases at J, with 7 bases between the two ends. The CDR3 DNA is TGTGCCAGCAGCCAAGATTTTAGTGAGACCCAGTACTTC. Translating it yields CASSQDFSETQYF.

The chain links TRBV7-2 to TRBJ2-1; 16 bases are shared with TRBD2. The V gene's germline CDR1 is SGHTA and CDR2 FQGNSA. J was trimmed by 7 bases and V by 2 bases; bases with no gene match: 5. The CDR3 contains 17 residues. This chain's CDR3 is CASSLTPGLAGGNEQFF. CDR3 bases: TGTGCCAGCAGCTTAACTCCGGGACTAGCGGGAGGGAATGAGCAGTTCTTC.

The chain links TRBV27 to TRBJ2-5; D gene unclear. The CDR3 spans 14 residues. V was pared by 1 base and J by 5 bases, with 11 bases between. Looked up from germline, CDR1 is MNHEY and CDR2 is SMNVEV (reference sequence). In nucleotides, the CDR3 is TGTGCCAGCAGTTTATACCCCCGGATGGAGACCCAGTACTTC. Its protein is CASSLYPRMETQYF.

The chain couples TRBV27 to TRBJ2-1, with unresolved D. This CDR3 is built from 14 residues. V was pared by 6 bases and J by 8 bases, with 17 bases between. Germline CDR1 is MNHEY and CDR2 is SMNVEV (reference sequence). The CDR3 region is CASRAMGFSDEQFF. The CDR3 DNA reads as TGTGCCAGCAGAGCTATGGGCTTTTCCGATGAGCAGTTCTTC.

The gene calls are TRBV4-2 and TRBJ2-7; D remains ambiguous. The V gene's germline CDR1 is LGHNA and CDR2 YNFKEQ. The length of the CDR3 is 14 residues. V was trimmed by 0 bases and J by 1 base, leaving 7 bases between them. The CDR3 sequence: CASSQDITSYEQYF. CDR3 sequence (DNA): TGTGCCAGCAGCCAAGATATCACGTCCTACGAGCAGTACTTC.

The V call is TRBV7-9, the J call TRBJ2-3; TRBD2 matches at 7 bases. The V gene end was trimmed by 5 bases and the J gene end by 1 base; junction bases not matched to a gene: 6. In germline, CDR1 is SEHNR, CDR2 FQNEAQ (reference sequence). The CDR3 loop spans 15 amino acids. CDR3 residues: CASSQHTSGTDTQYF. CDR3 in DNA: TGTGCCAGCAGCCAACATACTAGCGGCACAGATACGCAGTATTTT.

The chain employs TRBV29-1 and TRBJ1-1; tentative D call: TRBD1 (5 bases). Germline V gene data show CDR1 as SQVTM and CDR2 as ANQGSEA. The CDR3 length is 16 residues. V gave up 0 bases and J gave up 0 bases, with 14 bases separating them. This CDR3 reads CSVEDLGRAMNTEAFF. The CDR3 nucleotides are TGCAGCGTTGAAGATCTCGGCAGGGCTATGAACACTGAAGCTTTCTTT.

The chain carries TRBV10-3 and TRBJ1-2, with D uncertain. This CDR3 has 18 residues. V was cut by 0 bases and J by 7 bases, with 24 bases left in between. Germline lookup yields CDR1 ENHRY and CDR2 SYGVKD. Written as DNA, the CDR3 is TGTGCCATCAGTGAGTCCGTGAGTACGACCCTCCGGGCTGGTGGCTACACCTTC. It specifies CAISESVSTTLRAGGYTF.

With regard to this clone: Within the sample, other DNA sequences also encode this same CDR3. V is TRBV4-1 and J is TRBJ1-1; perhaps TRBD1 as D (6 bases). CDR3 length: 14 amino acids. Germline assignment: CDR1 MGHRA and CDR2 YSYEKL. V lost 0 bases to trimming and J lost 3 bases, with 8 bases between them. Here the CDR3 DNA reads TGCGCCAGCAGCCAAGATCCAGGGGACACTGAAGCTTTCTTT. It encodes CASSQDPGDTEAFF.

The gene calls are TRBV7-6 and TRBJ1-2; tentatively, D is TRBD1 (5 bases). With 5 bases removed from V and 9 bases from J, the gap between germline ends came to 16 bases. CDR1 is SGHVS, CDR2 FNYEAQ, per germline. This CDR3 has 13 residues. The CDR3, as DNA: TGTGCCAGCAGCCCCCGCGGTGGGGCGAGCTACACCTTC. It encodes CASSPRGGASYTF.

This chain links TRBV14 with TRBJ2-3; 9 bases line up with TRBD2. From germline, CDR1 is SGHDN and CDR2 FVKESK. This CDR3 has 15 amino acids. The J segment lost 0 bases and the V segment lost 4 bases, leaving 2 bases of the junction unmatched. The CDR3 is CASSLGTSSTDTQYF. The CDR3 DNA reads as TGTGCCAGCAGCCTCGGGACTAGCAGCACAGATACGCAGTATTTT.

The sample holds a few counts of this clone. The rearrangement joins TRBV6-1 to TRBJ2-7, with 7 nucleotides matching TRBD2. With V trimmed by 8 bases and J by 1 base, 8 bases remained unmatched. Germline V gene lookup returns CDR1 MNHNS and CDR2 SASEGT. The CDR3 loop spans 14 amino acids. As DNA, the CDR3 is TGTGCCAGCGGACCCCGGGGGGTTTCCTACGAGCAGTACTTC. The encoded protein is CASGPRGVSYEQYF.

The V and J genes are TRBV7-8 and TRBJ1-1; D unresolved. Germline V gene sequence: CDR1 SGHVS, CDR2 FQNEAQ. V was clipped by 6 bases and J by 0 bases, with 8 bases between them. This CDR3 contains 13 residues. This chain's CDR3 is CASSTGMNTEAFF. Written as DNA, the CDR3 is TGTGCCAGCAGTACCGGCATGAACACTGAAGCTTTCTTT.

The chain has TRBV19 and TRBJ1-2; D possibly corresponds to TRBD1 (5 bases). The germline V gene encodes CDR1 LNHDA and CDR2 SQIVND (reference sequence). Trimming cost V 7 bases and J 3 bases, with 18 bases left between them. This CDR3 region has 15 residues. DNA for the CDR3: TGTGCCAGTATCCCTCGGCGGGGCCTCTACTATGGCTACACCTTC. Translation gives CASIPRRGLYYGYTF.

The chain uses TRBV5-5 and TRBJ2-5, with D possibly being TRBD1 (6 bases). In germline, CDR1 is SGHKS, CDR2 YYEKEE (reference sequence). The CDR3 runs 13 residues. V lost 4 bases, J lost 1 base, and 8 bases lay in between. CDR3 bases: TGTGCCAGCAGCGGGGGCATCCAAGAGACCCAGTACTTC. Translating it yields CASSGGIQETQYF.

V usage is TRBV29-1 and J usage is TRBJ2-1, with a tentative D call TRBD2 (5 bases). Trimming removed 8 bases from V and 6 bases from J, with 20 bases in between. This CDR3 has 14 residues. The germline gives CDR1 SQVTM, CDR2 ANQGSEA. CDR3 coding DNA: TGCAGCCCCCGCTTGAGGGAGTTGGGCAATGAGCAGTTCTTC. Translating gives CSPRLRELGNEQFF.

This clone has more than one count but fewer than ten. The gene calls are TRBV27 and TRBJ1-5; D call uncertain. The CDR3 totals 16 residues. Trimming took off 5 bases at V and 2 bases at J, with 16 bases between the two ends. Germline V gene data show CDR1 as MNHEY and CDR2 as SMNVEV (reference sequence). DNA of the CDR3: TGTGCCAGCAGTCAAAGACCGTACCCGGGCAATCAGCCCCAGCATTTT. Protein sequence: CASSQRPYPGNQPQHF.

The chain uses TRBV4-3 and TRBJ2-1; D gene uncertain. The V gene lost 0 bases and the J gene lost 4 bases, with 10 bases spanning the gap. The CDR3 is 15 amino acids. Looked up from germline, CDR1 is LGHNA and CDR2 is YSLEER. The CDR3 reads CASSQDRRSYNEQFF. The CDR3 DNA reads TGCGCCAGCAGCCAAGATCGCAGGAGTTACAATGAGCAGTTCTTC.

The V and J genes are TRBV15 and TRBJ2-5, with TRBD1 as a possible D gene (6 bases). The germline CDR1 and CDR2 sequences are LNHNV and YYDKDF (reference sequence). Trimming stripped 0 bases from V and 9 bases from J, with 20 bases between. The CDR3 covers 16 residues. DNA for the CDR3: TGTGCCACCAGCAGAGATAGGGACATAGGATTGAGGTCCCAGTACTTC. Amino acid sequence: CATSRDRDIGLRSQYF.